The sample holds a few counts of the clone carrying this T cell receptor beta chain. Its antigen is unidentified. The sample comes from a study of CD8 T cells in ankylosing spondylitis. Study conclusions and caveats: Disease-linked clones, CD8+, were relatively rare in peripheral blood. Certain motif variants had earlier been reported in reactive arthritis synovial fluid and blood. Made up of about eight highly homologous variants, a TCR beta motif appeared characteristic of ankylosing spondylitis blood.

Each CDR3 protein is one row after TCRdb ran MiXCR on the 5' RACE reads. The repertoire holds about 360,000 distinct CDR3 sequences, about 15% seen once, with around 1% in the top ten. This clonotype was sampled from a male donor with ankylosing spondylitis or in good health (not recorded which). Sequencing used blood, either unsorted or a sorted T cell fraction (not recorded which).

The CDR3 region has the DNA TGTGCCAGCAGCCCTCGAGTTAGAGATCTAACAGATACGCAGTATTTT. Translation: CASSPRVRDLTDTQYF. The genes are TRBV7-8 and TRBJ2-3; D is ambiguous. The CDR3 contains 16 residues. Deletions cut 5 bases from V and 3 bases from J, with 18 bases between. CDR1 is SGHVS and CDR2 is FQNEAQ in the germline V gene.